This T cell receptor (beta chain) was profiled in a study of T-cell memory formation after mild COVID-19. Study results and limitations: Day 15 to 85 contracting clones showed balanced CD4/CD8; later expanders leaned CD4+. A subset of responding clones appeared in pre-infection memory, suggesting cross-reactive memory joined.

Worth noting for this clonotype: Its antigen remains unknown.

The 5'RACE method, run with constant-segment primers, produced TCR alpha and TCR beta cDNA libraries (carrying sample barcodes and UMIs). TCRdb called the 5' RACE reads again in MiXCR, with one record for every CDR3 protein. The table lists 380,000 or so distinct CDR3 sequences, about an eighth of them singletons, with approximately 20% in the top ten. This CDR3 is built from 13 residues. CDR1 is MDHEN and CDR2 is SYDVKM in the germline V gene. The V gene lost 7 bases and the J gene lost 10 bases, with 14 bases spanning the gap. The chain employs TRBV28 and TRBJ1-6; possibly TRBD1 for D (5 bases). The specimen was PBMCs or a T cell subset sorted from them (not recorded which). This clonotype was obtained from a man between 18 and 29 years old who had mild COVID-19 (a few samples of this study predate the infection). Cell type and time point are not known. CDR3 in amino acids: CASITAGRSPLHF. Written as DNA, the CDR3 is TGTGCCAGCATCACGGCGGGGCGATCACCCCTCCACTTT.